A single sample is the source of the 5 T cell receptor beta chains below, sequenced in a study of neoadjuvant anti-PD-1 for oral cavity cancer. Time point meaning: after neoadjuvant nivolumab, at surgical resection. The method was immunoSEQ multiplex PCR; TCRdb's version includes in-frame clones alone and lacks a portion of them. The sample lists about 13,000 clones, about 61% occurring once. The sample in question was PBMCs, obtained after nivolumab (anti-PD-1) treatment. Receptor source: a person between 40 and 85 years old with oral cavity squamous cell carcinoma.

The chain recombines TRBV4-1 with TRBJ2-7, with D unclear. The germline gives CDR1 MGHRA, CDR2 YSYEKL. This CDR3 spans 11 amino acids. V dropped 5 bases and J dropped 3 bases, with 5 bases sitting between them. The DNA for the CDR3 is TGCGCCAGCAGCGACTTCTACGAGCAGTACTTC. It encodes CASSDFYEQYF.

The gene calls are TRBV5-6 and TRBJ1-2, with D unresolved. Trimming cost V 1 base and J 2 bases, with 15 bases left between them. The CDR3 has 16 residues. Per germline, CDR1 SGHDT and CDR2 YYEEEE. The CDR3 bases are TGTGCCAGCAGCTTGTGGTTGACTGATATAAACTATGGCTACACCTTC. It translates to CASSLWLTDINYGYTF.

The chain links TRBV6-6 to TRBJ2-2; D not resolved. Trimming cost V 0 bases and J 0 bases, with 8 bases left between them. The CDR3 has 16 residues. Germline loops: CDR1 MNHNY, CDR2 SVGAGI (reference sequence). CDR3: CASSYSYPSNTGELFF. The CDR3 coding sequence is TGTGCCAGCAGTTACTCCTACCCGTCGAACACCGGGGAGCTGTTTTTT.

The chain has TRBV10-3 and TRBJ2-7; TRBD1 is a possible D gene (7 bases). CDR3 length: 14 amino acids. V was trimmed by 7 bases and J by 5 bases, leaving 18 bases between them. CDR1 and CDR2 (germline): ENHRY, SYGVKD. The CDR3 reads CAINPTGWEDEQYF. The CDR3 nucleotides read TGTGCCATCAATCCGACAGGGTGGGAGGACGAGCAGTACTTC.

V gene TRBV5-5 combines with J gene TRBJ1-4; D perhaps matches TRBD1 (5 bases). V lost 2 bases to trimming and J lost 6 bases, with 14 bases between them. Germline CDR1 SGHKS, CDR2 YYEKEE (reference sequence). The length of the CDR3 is 15 residues. CDR3 sequence: CASSFSGNLDEKLFF. CDR3 in DNA: TGTGCCAGCAGCTTTTCAGGGAATCTTGATGAAAAACTGTTTTTT.